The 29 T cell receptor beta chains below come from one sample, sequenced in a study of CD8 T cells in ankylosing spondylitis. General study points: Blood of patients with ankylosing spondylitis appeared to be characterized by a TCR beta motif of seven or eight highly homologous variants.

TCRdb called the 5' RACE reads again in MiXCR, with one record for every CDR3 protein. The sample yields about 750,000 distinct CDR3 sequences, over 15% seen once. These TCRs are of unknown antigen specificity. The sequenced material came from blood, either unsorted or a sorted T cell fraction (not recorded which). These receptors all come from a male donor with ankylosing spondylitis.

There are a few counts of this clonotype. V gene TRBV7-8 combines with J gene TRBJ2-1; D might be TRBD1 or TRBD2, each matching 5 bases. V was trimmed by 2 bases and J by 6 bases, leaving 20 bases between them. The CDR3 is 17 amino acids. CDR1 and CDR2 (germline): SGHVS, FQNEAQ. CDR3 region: CASSLKRGVPRVNEQFF. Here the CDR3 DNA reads TGTGCCAGCAGCTTAAAACGAGGGGTCCCCCGGGTCAATGAGCAGTTCTTC.

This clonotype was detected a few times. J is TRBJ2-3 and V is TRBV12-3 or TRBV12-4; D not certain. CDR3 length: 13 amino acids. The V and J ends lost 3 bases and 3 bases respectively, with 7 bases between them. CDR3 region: CASSLSLTDTQYF. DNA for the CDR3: TGTGCCAGCAGTTTGAGTCTGACAGATACGCAGTATTTT.

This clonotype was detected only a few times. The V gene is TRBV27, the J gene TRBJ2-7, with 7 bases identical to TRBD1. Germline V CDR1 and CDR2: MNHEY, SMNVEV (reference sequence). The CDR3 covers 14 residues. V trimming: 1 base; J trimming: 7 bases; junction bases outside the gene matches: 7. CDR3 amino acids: CASSLLGQRLEQYF. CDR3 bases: TGTGCCAGCAGTTTATTGGGACAGCGCCTGGAGCAGTACTTC.

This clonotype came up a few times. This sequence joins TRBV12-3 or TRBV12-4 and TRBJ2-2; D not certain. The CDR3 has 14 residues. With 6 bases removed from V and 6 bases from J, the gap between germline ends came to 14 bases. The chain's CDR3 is CASRRPNDSGELFF. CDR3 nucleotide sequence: TGTGCCAGCAGACGCCCCAACGATTCCGGGGAGCTGTTTTTT.

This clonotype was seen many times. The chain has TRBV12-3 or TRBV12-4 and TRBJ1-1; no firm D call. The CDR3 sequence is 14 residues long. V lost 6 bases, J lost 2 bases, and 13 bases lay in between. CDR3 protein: CASSSGHLNTEAFF. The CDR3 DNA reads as TGTGCCAGCAGCTCCGGCCACCTAAACACTGAAGCTTTCTTT.

In DNA form, the CDR3 reads TGTGCCAGCAGCCAAGAAAAGGGGACTAGTCTCCCTAATGAGCAGTTCTTC. This codes for CASSQEKGTSLPNEQFF. The chain links TRBV3-1 to TRBJ2-1, with 8 bases aligning to TRBD2. The CDR3 spans 17 residues. The germline V gene has CDR1 LGHDT and CDR2 YNNKEL (reference sequence). The junction had 11 bases not matched to a gene; V was cut back by 0 bases and J by 7 bases.

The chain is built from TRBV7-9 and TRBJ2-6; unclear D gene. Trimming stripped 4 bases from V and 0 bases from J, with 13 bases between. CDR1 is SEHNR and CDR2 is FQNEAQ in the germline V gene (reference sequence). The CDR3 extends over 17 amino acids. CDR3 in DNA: TGTGCCAGCAGCTCGAATCCCGGGTTCTCTGGGGCCAACGTCCTGACTTTC. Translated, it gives CASSSNPGFSGANVLTF.

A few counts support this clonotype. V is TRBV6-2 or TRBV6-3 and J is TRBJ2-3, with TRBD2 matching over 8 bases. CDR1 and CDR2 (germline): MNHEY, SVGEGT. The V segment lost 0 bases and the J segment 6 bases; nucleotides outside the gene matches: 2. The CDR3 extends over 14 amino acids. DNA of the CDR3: TGTGCCAGCAGTTACTCATCGGGGGGGGATACGCAGTATTTT. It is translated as CASSYSSGGDTQYF.

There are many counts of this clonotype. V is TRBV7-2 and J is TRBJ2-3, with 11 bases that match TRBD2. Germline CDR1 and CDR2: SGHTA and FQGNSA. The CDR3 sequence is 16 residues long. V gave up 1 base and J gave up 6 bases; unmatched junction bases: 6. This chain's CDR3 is CASSLGASGRRDTQYF. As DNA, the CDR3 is TGTGCCAGCAGCTTAGGGGCTAGCGGGAGGCGGGATACGCAGTATTTT.

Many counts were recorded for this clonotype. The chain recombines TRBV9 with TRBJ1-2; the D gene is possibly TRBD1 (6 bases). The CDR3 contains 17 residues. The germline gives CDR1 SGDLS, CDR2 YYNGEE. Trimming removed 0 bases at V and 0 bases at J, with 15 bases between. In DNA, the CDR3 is TGTGCCAGCAGCGTAGCAGGGGAACCAATAGCTAACTATGGCTACACCTTC. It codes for CASSVAGEPIANYGYTF.

Written as DNA, the CDR3 is TGTGCCAGCAGTTTATCATCGTTCGCGAACACCGGGGAGCTGTTTTTT. Translation gives CASSLSSFANTGELFF. The rearrangement links TRBV28 to TRBJ2-2; D is undetermined. The V end was cut by 1 base, the J end by 0 bases, with 9 bases between. This CDR3 has 16 residues. The V gene's germline CDR1 is MDHEN and CDR2 SYDVKM. Full variable domain (rest looked up from reference TRBV28 and TRBJ2-2): DVKVTQSSRYLVKRTGEKVFLECVQDMDHENMFWYRQDPGLGLRLIYFSYDVKMKEKGDIPEGYSVSREKKERFSLILESASTNQTSMYLCASSLSSFANTGELFFGEGSRLTVL.

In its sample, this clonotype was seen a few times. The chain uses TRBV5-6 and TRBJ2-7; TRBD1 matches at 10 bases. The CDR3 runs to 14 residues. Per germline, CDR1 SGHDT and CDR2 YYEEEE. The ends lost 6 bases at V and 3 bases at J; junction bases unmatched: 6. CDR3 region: CASTGTGANYEQYF. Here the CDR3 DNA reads TGTGCCAGCACCGGGACAGGGGCTAACTACGAGCAGTACTTC.

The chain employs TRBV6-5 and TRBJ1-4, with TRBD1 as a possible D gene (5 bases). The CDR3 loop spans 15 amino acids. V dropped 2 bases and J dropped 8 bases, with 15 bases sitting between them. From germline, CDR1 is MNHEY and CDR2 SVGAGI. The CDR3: CASSYAGGRGEKLFF. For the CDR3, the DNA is TGTGCCAGCAGTTACGCGGGGGGTAGAGGAGAAAAACTGTTTTTT.

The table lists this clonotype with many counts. CDR3 DNA: TGCGCCAGCAGCTTGGATGGGGGGGGCTTCTATGGCTACACCTTC. Protein product: CASSLDGGGFYGYTF. V usage is TRBV5-1 and J usage is TRBJ1-2; D perhaps matches TRBD1 (6 bases). Germline CDR1 SGHRS, CDR2 YFSETQ. The CDR3 totals 15 residues. Deletions cut 0 bases from V and 4 bases from J, with 13 bases between.

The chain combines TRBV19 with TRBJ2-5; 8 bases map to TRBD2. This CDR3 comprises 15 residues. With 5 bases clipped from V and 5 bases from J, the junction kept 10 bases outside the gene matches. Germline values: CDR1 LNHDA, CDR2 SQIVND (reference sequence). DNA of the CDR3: TGTGCCAGTAGTGAGGACAGCGGGAGCGGGGAGACCCAGTACTTC. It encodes CASSEDSGSGETQYF. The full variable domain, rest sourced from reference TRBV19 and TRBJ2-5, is DGGITQSPKYLFRKEGQNVTLSCEQNLNHDAMYWYRQDPGQGLRLIYYSQIVNDFQKGDIAEGYSVSREKKESFPLTVTSAQKNPTAFYLCASSEDSGSGETQYFGPGTRLLVL.

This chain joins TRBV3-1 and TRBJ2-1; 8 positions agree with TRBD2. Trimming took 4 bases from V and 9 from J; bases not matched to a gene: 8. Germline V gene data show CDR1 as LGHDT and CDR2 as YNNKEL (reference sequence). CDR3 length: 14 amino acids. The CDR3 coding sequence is TGTGCCAGCAGCCCGCTAGGGCTAGCGGGTGAGCAGTTCTTC. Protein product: CASSPLGLAGEQFF.

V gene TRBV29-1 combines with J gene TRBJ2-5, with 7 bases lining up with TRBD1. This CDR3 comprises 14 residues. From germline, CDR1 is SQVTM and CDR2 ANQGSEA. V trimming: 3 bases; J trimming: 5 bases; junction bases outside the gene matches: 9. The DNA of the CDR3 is TGCAGCGTTGACGAGGGTAGGGGGCTGGAGACCCAGTACTTC. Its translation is CSVDEGRGLETQYF.

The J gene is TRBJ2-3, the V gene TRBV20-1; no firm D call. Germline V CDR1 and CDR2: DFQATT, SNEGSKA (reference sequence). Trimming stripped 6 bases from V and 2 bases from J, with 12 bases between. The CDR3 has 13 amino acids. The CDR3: CSAPFSNTDTQYF. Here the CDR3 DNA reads TGCAGTGCCCCCTTCTCCAACACAGATACGCAGTATTTT.

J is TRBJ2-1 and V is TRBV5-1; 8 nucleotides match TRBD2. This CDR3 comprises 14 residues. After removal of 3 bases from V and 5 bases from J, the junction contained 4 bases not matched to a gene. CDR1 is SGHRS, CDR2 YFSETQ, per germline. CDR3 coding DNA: TGCGCCAGCAGCTGGAGCGGGGGTAACAATGAGCAGTTCTTC. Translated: CASSWSGGNNEQFF.

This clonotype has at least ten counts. The CDR3 region is CASSPGTTNTEAFF. The CDR3 DNA follows: TGTGCCAGCAGCCCCGGGACAACCAACACTGAAGCTTTCTTT. The gene calls are TRBV12-3 or TRBV12-4 and TRBJ1-1; D perhaps matches TRBD1 (6 bases). The CDR3 sequence is 14 residues long. V was shortened by 6 bases and J by 2 bases, with 13 bases between the two germline ends.

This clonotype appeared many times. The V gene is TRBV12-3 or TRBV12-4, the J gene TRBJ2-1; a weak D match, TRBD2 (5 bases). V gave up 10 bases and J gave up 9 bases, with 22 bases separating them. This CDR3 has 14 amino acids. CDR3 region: CAIQSLLGGSEQFF. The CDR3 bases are TGTGCCATCCAGTCTCTCCTCGGTGGGAGTGAGCAGTTCTTC.

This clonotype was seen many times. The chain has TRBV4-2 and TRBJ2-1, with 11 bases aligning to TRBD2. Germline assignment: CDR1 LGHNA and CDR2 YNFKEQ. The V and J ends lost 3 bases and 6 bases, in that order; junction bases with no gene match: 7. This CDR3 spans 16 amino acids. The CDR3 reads CASSHEGLAGANEQFF. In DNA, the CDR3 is TGTGCCAGCAGCCATGAAGGACTAGCGGGCGCCAATGAGCAGTTCTTC.

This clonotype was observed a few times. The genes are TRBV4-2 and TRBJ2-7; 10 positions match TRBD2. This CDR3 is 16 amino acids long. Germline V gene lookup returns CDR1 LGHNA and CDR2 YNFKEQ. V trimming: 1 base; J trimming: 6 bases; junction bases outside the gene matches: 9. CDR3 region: CASSQGLAGENGEQYF. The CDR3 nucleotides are TGTGCCAGCAGCCAAGGTCTAGCGGGAGAAAACGGCGAGCAGTACTTC.

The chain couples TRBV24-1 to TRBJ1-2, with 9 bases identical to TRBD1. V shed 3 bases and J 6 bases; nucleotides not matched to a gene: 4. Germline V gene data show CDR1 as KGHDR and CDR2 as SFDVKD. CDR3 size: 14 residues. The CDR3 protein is CATSDPWTGDGYTF. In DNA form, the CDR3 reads TGTGCCACCAGTGATCCTTGGACAGGGGATGGCTACACCTTC.

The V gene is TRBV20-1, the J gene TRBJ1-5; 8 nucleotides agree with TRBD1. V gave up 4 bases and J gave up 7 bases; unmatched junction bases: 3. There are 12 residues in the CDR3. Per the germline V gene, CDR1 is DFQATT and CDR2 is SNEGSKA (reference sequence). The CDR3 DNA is TGCAGTGCTACAGGGGGCTTCCAGCCCCAGCATTTT. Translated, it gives CSATGGFQPQHF.

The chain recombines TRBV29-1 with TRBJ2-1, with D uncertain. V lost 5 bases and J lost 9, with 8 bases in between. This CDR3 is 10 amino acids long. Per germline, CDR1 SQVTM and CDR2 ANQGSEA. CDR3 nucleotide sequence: TGCAGCGTTTTGGCGATTGAGCAGTTCTTC. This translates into CSVLAIEQFF.

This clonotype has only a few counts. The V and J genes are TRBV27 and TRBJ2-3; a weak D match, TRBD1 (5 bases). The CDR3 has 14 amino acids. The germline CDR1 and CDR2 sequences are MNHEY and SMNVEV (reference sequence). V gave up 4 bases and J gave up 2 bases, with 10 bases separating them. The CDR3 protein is CASSYDRVTDTQYF. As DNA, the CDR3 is TGTGCCAGCAGTTACGACAGAGTCACAGATACGCAGTATTTT.

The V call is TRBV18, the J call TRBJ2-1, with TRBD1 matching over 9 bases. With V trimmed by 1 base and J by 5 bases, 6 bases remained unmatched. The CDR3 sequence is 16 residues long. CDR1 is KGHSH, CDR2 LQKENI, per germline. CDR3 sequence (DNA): TGTGCCAGCTCACCACTCCGGGGACAGGGTAACAATGAGCAGTTCTTC. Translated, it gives CASSPLRGQGNNEQFF.

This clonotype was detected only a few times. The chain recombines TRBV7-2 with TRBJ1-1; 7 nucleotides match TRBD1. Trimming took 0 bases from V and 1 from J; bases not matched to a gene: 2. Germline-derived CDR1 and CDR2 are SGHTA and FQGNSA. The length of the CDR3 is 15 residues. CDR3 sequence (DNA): TGTGCCAGCAGCTTAGCAGGGGGCAAGAACACTGAAGCTTTCTTT. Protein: CASSLAGGKNTEAFF.